In its sample, the clone carrying this T cell receptor (beta chain) was seen once. The antigen is undetermined. Repertoires were generated with immunoSEQ multiplex PCR, while TCRdb's copy carries only in-frame clones and drops some. The sample includes 77,000 or so clones, just under 75% of them seen just once. This sample stems from a study of radiotherapy plus CTLA-4 blockade in lung cancer. Study information: Objective responses emerged in about 20% of patients, and about 30% attained disease control.

V was clipped by 3 bases and J by 0 bases, with 8 bases between them. The CDR3 is made up of 14 amino acids. Per germline, CDR1 KGHSH and CDR2 LQKENI. Points from the study as a whole: In blood, after radiotherapy plus ipilimumab, tumor-derived TCR clones expanded.

Sample: peripheral blood, taken from a patient treated with radiotherapy plus ipilimumab. The TCR sequence derives from a human donor with non-small cell lung cancer whose response to radiotherapy plus ipilimumab could not be evaluated. The chain joins TRBV18 to TRBJ1-1; tentatively, D is TRBD1 (5 bases). The CDR3 here is CASSPAGLNTEAFF. The CDR3 region has the DNA TGTGCCAGCTCACCGGCAGGGTTGAACACTGAAGCTTTCTTT.